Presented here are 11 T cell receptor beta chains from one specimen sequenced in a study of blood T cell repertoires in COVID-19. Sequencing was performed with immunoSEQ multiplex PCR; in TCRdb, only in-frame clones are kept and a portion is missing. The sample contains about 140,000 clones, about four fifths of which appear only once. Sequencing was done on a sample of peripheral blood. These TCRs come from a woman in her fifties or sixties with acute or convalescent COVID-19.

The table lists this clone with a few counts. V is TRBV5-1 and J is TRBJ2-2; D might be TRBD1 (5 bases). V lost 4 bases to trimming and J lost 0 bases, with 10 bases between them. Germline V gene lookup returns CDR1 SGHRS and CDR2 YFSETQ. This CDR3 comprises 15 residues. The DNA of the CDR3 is TGCGCCAGCAGCCCCCAGGGATCGAACACCGGGGAGCTGTTTTTT. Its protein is CASSPQGSNTGELFF.

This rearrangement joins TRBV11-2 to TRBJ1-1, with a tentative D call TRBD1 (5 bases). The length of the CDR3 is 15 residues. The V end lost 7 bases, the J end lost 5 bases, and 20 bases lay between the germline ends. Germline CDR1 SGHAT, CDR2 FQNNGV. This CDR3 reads CASTGTGGSLTEAFF. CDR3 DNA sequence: TGTGCCAGCACGGGTACGGGGGGTTCTTTGACTGAAGCTTTCTTT.

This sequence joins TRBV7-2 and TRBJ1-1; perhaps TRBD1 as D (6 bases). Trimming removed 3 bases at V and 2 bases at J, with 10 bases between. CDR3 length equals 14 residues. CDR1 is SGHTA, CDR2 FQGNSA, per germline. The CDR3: CASSLGHRNTEAFF. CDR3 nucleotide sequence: TGTGCCAGCAGCTTGGGACACCGAAACACTGAAGCTTTCTTT.

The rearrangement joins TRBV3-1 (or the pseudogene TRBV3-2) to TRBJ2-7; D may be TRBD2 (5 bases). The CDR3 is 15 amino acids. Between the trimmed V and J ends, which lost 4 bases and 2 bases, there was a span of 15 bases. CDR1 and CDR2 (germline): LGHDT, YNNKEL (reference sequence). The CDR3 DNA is TGTGCCAGCAGCCGGAGCGGTGCTAGAACCTACGAGCAGTACTTC. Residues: CASSRSGARTYEQYF.

CDR3: CSVGQLMNTEAFF. In DNA, the CDR3 is TGCAGCGTTGGACAGCTGATGAACACTGAAGCTTTCTTT. V is TRBV29-1 and J is TRBJ1-1; perhaps TRBD1 as D (5 bases). With 4 bases removed from V and 0 bases from J, the gap between germline ends came to 9 bases. The CDR3 runs to 13 residues. Germline V gene lookup returns CDR1 SQVTM and CDR2 ANQGSEA.

The DNA for the CDR3 is TGTGCCAGCATTTTCGGGACTAGCGCCAGTGAAAACCAGCAGTACTTC. Translating it yields CASIFGTSASENQQYF. The chain has TRBV28 and TRBJ2-7; 10 nucleotides agree with TRBD2. The germline gives CDR1 MDHEN, CDR2 SYDVKM. J gave up 8 bases and V 7 bases, and 17 bases lay outside the gene matches. This CDR3 region has 16 residues.

In DNA form, the CDR3 reads TGCAGCGTTGAATCGGGGAGGGCGAACACCGGGGAGCTGTTTTTT. It specifies CSVESGRANTGELFF. This chain joins TRBV29-1 and TRBJ2-2; 7 bases line up with TRBD2. The CDR3 has 15 residues. J gave up 0 bases and V 2 bases, and 3 bases lay outside the gene matches. The germline CDR1 and CDR2 sequences are SQVTM and ANQGSEA.

This CDR3 reads CASSQVTGGGTEAFF. CDR3 in DNA: TGTGCCAGCAGTCAAGTTACAGGGGGCGGAACTGAAGCTTTCTTT. The chain uses TRBV27 and TRBJ1-1; TRBD1 matches 9 bases. J gave up 5 bases and V 5 bases, and 9 bases lay outside the gene matches. This CDR3 is built from 15 residues. The germline V gene has CDR1 MNHEY and CDR2 SMNVEV (reference sequence).

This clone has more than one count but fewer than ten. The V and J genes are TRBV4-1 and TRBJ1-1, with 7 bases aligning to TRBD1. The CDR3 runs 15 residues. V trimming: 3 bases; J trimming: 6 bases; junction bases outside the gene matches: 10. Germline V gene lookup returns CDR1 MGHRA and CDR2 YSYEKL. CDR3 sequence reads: CASSQSPTGVPEAFF. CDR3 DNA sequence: TGCGCCAGCAGCCAGAGCCCTACAGGGGTGCCTGAAGCTTTCTTT.

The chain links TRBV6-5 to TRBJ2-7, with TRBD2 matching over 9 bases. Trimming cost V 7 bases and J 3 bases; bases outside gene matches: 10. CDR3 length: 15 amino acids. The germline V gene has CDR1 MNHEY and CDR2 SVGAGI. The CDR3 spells CASTPGGGVVYEQYF. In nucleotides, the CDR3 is TGTGCCAGCACCCCGGGCGGGGGGGTAGTCTACGAGCAGTACTTC.

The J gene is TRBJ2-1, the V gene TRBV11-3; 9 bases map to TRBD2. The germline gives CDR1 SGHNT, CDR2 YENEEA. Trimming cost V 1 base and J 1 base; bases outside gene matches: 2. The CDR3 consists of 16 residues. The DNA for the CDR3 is TGTGCCAGCAGCTTAGTTGCGGGAGGGTCCTACAATGAGCAGTTCTTC. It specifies CASSLVAGGSYNEQFF.